The 6 T cell receptor beta chains given below trace back to one sample, sequenced in a study of metastatic and nonmetastatic thyroid tumors (dated by TCRdb to 2020 to 2022). The library was obtained by PCR. Reads for this sample came from an Illumina HiSeq 4000. The public reads were reanalyzed by TCRdb: fastp trimming at Q25, MiXCR alignment, in-frame beta chains only. The sample table shows tens of thousands of clones, and about 4% are seen once. The ten largest account for around 9.6% of the sample. Before undergoing thyroid surgery, none of the patients had been given any kind of treatment. The sample consisted of blood. The receptors were gathered from a female donor with papillary thyroid cancer or a benign thyroid nodule (not recorded which). Some clones in this sample may be carry-over from other donors' samples.

This clone was counted a few times. A much larger clone lies a single base off, so this may be a read error. The chain employs TRBV18 and TRBJ1-4; D unresolved. The CDR3 length is 12 residues. Germline CDR1 is KGHSH and CDR2 is LQKENI. In DNA, the CDR3 is TGTGCCAGCTCAGACGGAAATGAAGAACTGTTTTTT. It is translated as CASSDGNEELFF.

The chain is built from TRBV7-6 and TRBJ2-1; tentatively, D is TRBD2 (5 bases). V shed 2 bases and J shed 5 bases, with 13 bases lying between them. The germline V gene encodes CDR1 SGHVS and CDR2 FNYEAQ. The CDR3 length is 15 residues. For the CDR3, the DNA is TGTGCCAGCAGCTTATTTGATAGCGACCACAATGAGCAGTTCTTC. Translation: CASSLFDSDHNEQFF.

This clone was found many times. V gene TRBV9 combines with J gene TRBJ2-6; the D is unclear. CDR1 is SGDLS, CDR2 YYNGEE, per germline. Trimming stripped 4 bases from V and 4 bases from J, with 12 bases between. The CDR3 runs 15 residues. The CDR3: CASSTSPSGANVLTF. The CDR3 DNA is TGTGCCAGCAGCACCAGTCCGTCCGGGGCCAACGTCCTGACTTTC. The variable domain in full, completed from reference TRBV9 and TRBJ2-6, reads DSGVTQTPKHLITATGQRVTLRCSPRSGDLSVYWYQQSLDQGLQFLIQYYNGEERAKGNILERFSAQQFPDLHSELNLSSLELGDSALYFCASSTSPSGANVLTFGAGSRLTVL.

The table lists this clone with many counts. V and J are TRBV2 and TRBJ1-3, with 8 bases matching TRBD1. The CDR3 extends over 14 amino acids. The junction had 3 bases not matched to a gene; V was cut back by 8 bases and J by 0 bases. CDR1 and CDR2 from the germline V gene are SNHLY and FYNNEI. The CDR3 bases are TGTGCCAGCCGTACAGGGGGCTCTGGAAACACCATATATTTT. It yields the protein CASRTGGSGNTIYF.

V is TRBV12-3 or TRBV12-4 and J is TRBJ2-7; D unclear. The CDR3 sequence is 13 residues long. The V and J ends lost 10 bases and 5 bases respectively, with 18 bases between them. The DNA for the CDR3 is TGTGCCATACAACTGGTATCTCTCCACGAGCAGTACTTC. Translating gives CAIQLVSLHEQYF.

This clone was picked up many times. This sample also contains other DNA sequences that code for the same CDR3. The V gene is TRBV6-1, the J gene TRBJ2-5; 10 bases line up with TRBD2. The CDR3 runs 14 residues. CDR1 and CDR2 (germline): MNHNS, SASEGT. The V and J ends lost 7 bases and 2 bases, in that order; junction bases with no gene match: 4. The CDR3 region has the DNA TGTGCCAGCAAAAGGACTAGCGGACAAGAGACCCAGTACTTC. The encoded protein is CASKRTSGQETQYF.